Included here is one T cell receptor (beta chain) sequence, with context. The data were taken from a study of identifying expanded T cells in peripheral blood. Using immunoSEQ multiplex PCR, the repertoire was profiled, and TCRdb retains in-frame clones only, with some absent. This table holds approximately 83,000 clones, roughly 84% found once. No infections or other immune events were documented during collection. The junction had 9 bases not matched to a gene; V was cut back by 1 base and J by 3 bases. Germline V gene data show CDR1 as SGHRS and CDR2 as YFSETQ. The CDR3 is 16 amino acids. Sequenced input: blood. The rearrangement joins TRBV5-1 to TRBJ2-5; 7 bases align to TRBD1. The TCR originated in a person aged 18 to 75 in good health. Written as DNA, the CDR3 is TGCGCCAGCAGCTTGAGGCCCGGGACAGCTAAAGAGACCCAGTACTTC. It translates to CASSLRPGTAKETQYF.